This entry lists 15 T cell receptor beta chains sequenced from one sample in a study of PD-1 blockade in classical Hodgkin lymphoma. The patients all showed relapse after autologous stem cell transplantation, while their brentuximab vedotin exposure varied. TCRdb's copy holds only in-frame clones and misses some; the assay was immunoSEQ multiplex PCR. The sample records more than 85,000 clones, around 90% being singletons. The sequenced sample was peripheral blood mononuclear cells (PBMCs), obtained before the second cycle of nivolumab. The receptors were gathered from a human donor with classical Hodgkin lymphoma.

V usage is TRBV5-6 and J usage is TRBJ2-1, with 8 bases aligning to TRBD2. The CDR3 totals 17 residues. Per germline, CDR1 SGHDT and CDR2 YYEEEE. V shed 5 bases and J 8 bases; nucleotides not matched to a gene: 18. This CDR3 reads CASSPGRGIAGRDEQFF. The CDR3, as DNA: TGTGCCAGCAGTCCCGGGAGGGGGATAGCGGGACGGGATGAGCAGTTCTTC.

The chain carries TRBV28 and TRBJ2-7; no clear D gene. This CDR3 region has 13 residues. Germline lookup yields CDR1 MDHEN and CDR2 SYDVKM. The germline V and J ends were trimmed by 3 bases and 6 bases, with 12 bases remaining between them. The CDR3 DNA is TGTGCCAGCAGTTTCGAGTTGGCAGGCGAGCAGTACTTC. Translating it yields CASSFELAGEQYF.

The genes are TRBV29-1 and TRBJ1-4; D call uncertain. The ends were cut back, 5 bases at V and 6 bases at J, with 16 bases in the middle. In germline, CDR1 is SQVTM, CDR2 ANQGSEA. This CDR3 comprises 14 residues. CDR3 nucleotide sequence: TGCAGCGTTTTCCTCCGGGGAGCGGATGAAAAACTGTTTTTT. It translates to CSVFLRGADEKLFF.

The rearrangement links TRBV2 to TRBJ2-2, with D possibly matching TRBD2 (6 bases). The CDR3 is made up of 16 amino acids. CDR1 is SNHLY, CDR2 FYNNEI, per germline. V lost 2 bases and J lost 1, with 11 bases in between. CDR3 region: CASSERRGLNTGELFF. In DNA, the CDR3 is TGTGCCAGCAGTGAAAGGAGGGGTTTGAACACCGGGGAGCTGTTTTTT. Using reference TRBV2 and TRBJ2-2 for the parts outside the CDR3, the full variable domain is EPEVTQTPSHQVTQMGQEVILRCVPISNHLYFYWYRQILGQKVEFLVSFYNNEISEKSEIFDDQFSVERPDGSNFTLKIRSTKLEDSAMYFCASSERRGLNTGELFFGEGSRLTVL.

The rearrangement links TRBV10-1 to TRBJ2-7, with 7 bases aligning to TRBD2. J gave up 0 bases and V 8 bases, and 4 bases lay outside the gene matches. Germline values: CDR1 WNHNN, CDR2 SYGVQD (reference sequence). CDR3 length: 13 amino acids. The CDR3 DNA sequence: TGCGCCAGCGGGGAGGGGAGCTCCTACGAGCAGTACTTC. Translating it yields CASGEGSSYEQYF.

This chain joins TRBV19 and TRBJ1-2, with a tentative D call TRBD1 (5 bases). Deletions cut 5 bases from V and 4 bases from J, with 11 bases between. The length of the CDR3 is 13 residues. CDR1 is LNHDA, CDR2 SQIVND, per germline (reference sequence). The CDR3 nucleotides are TGTGCCAGTAGTCCCGGAGGGGCCTATGGCTACACCTTC. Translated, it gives CASSPGGAYGYTF. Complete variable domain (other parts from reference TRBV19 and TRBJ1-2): DGGITQSPKYLFRKEGQNVTLSCEQNLNHDAMYWYRQDPGQGLRLIYYSQIVNDFQKGDIAEGYSVSREKKESFPLTVTSAQKNPTAFYLCASSPGGAYGYTFGSGTRLTVV.

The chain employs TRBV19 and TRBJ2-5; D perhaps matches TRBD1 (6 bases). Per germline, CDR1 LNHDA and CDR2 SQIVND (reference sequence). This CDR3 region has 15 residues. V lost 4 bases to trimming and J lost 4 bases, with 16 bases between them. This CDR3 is CASSTQTTGRETQYF. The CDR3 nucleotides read TGTGCCAGTAGTACACAAACTACAGGGAGAGAGACCCAGTACTTC.

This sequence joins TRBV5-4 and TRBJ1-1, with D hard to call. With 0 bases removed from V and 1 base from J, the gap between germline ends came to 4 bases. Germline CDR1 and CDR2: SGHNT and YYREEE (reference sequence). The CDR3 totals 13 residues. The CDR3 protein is CASSLARNTEAFF. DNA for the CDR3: TGTGCCAGCAGCTTGGCGCGGAACACTGAAGCTTTCTTT.

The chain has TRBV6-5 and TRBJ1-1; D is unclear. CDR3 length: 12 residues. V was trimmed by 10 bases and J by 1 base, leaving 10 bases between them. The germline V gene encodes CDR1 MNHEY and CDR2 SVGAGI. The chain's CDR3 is CATRTGNTEAFF. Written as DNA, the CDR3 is TGTGCCACCAGGACGGGGAACACTGAAGCTTTCTTT.

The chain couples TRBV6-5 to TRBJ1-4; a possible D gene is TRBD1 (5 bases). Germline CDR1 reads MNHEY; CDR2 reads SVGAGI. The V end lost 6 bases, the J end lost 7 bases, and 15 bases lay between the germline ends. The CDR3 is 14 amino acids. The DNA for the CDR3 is TGTGCCAGCAGGCCGGGAGGGGCGGCTGAAAAACTGTTTTTT. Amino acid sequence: CASRPGGAAEKLFF.

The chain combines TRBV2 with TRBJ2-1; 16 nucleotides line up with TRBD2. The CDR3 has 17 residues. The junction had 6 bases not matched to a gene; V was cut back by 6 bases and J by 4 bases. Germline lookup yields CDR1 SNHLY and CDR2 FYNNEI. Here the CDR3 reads CASRGTSGRGVYNEQFF. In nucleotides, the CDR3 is TGTGCCAGCAGGGGGACTAGCGGGAGGGGTGTATACAATGAGCAGTTCTTC.

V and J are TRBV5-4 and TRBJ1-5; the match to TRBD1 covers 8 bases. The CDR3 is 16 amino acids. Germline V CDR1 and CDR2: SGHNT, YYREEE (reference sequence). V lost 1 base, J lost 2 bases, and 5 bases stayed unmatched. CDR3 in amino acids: CASSLQGAGGNQPQHF. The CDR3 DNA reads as TGTGCCAGCAGCTTGCAGGGGGCGGGTGGCAATCAGCCCCAGCATTTT.

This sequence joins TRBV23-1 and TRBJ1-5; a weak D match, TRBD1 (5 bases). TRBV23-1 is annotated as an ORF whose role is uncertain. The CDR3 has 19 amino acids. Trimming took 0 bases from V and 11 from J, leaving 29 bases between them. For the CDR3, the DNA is TGCGCCAGCAGTCAATCGCGGCGACAGAGGTTTACCCAGCCCCCGTCCCAGCATTTT. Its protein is CASSQSRRQRFTQPPSQHF.

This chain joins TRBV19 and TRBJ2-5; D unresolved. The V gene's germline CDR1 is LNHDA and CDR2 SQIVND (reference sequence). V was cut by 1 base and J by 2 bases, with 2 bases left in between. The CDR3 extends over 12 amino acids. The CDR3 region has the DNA TGTGCCAGTAGTATAGGGCAAGAGACCCAGTACTTC. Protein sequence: CASSIGQETQYF.

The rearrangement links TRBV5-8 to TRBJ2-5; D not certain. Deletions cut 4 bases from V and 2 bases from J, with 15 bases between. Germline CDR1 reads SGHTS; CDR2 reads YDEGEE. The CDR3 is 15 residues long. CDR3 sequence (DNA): TGTGCCAGCAGCCCGACATCCGGTAGACAAGAGACCCAGTACTTC. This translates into CASSPTSGRQETQYF.